This T cell receptor (beta chain) was sequenced for a study of cytotoxic CD8 clonotypes in ibrutinib-treated CLL. Study-level background: Outcomes included approximately 25 partial and 2 complete responses; after median roughly six years, roughly 14 stayed remitted and some twelve progressed.

On this clone itself: An end of the junction does not agree with germline; a read error may underlie this.

Germline lookup yields CDR1 SSHAT and CDR2 FNYEAQ (reference sequence). The CDR3 covers 12 residues. Here immunoSEQ multiplex PCR was the method, and the copy in TCRdb shows in-frame clones only, minus some. The top ten clones hold about 15% of a sample with 25,000 to 30,000 clones, about 62% of them seen once. The V gene is TRBV7-7, the J gene TRBJ2-5; no firm D call. This clonotype was sampled from a human donor with chronic lymphocytic leukemia. The source was PBMCs, collected before ibrutinib treatment. CDR3 region: CASSPPWETQYF. CDR3 in DNA: TGTGCTAGCAGCCCACCGTGGGAGACCCAGTACTTC.